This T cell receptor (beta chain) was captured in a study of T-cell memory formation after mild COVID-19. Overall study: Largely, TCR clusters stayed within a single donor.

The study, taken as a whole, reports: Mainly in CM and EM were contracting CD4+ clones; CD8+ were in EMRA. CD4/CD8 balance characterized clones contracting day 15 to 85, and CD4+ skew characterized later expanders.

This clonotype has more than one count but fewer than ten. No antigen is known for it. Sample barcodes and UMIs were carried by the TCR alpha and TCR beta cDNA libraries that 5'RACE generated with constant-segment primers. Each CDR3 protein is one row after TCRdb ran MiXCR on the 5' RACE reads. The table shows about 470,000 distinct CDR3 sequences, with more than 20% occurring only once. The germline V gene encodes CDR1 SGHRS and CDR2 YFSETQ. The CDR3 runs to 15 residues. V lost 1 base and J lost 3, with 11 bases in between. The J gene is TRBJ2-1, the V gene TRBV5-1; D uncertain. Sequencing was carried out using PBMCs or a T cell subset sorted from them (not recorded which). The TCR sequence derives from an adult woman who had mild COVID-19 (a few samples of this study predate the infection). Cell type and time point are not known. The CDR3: CASSLSSTFYNEQFF. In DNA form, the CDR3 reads TGCGCCAGCAGCTTGAGTAGTACCTTCTACAATGAGCAGTTCTTC.